Below, 28 T cell receptor beta chains from the same sample are listed, as sequenced in a study of blood T cell repertoires in COVID-19. Clones were read by immunoSEQ multiplex PCR, and TCRdb kept only the in-frame ones, dropping some. The table includes about 310,000 clones, roughly 89% detected once. Sequencing input: PBMCs or T cells enriched from blood (not recorded which). The receptor set was obtained from a man between 60 and 75 years old who had recovered from COVID-19.

This clone was counted once. J is TRBJ1-1 and V is TRBV14; TRBD1 matches at 7 bases. This CDR3 has 14 amino acids. Germline CDR1 SGHDN, CDR2 FVKESK. V shed 0 bases, J shed 6 bases, and the junction held 4 bases outside the gene matches. CDR3 in amino acids: CASSQDLTGPEAFF. Here the CDR3 DNA reads TGTGCCAGCAGCCAAGATCTGACAGGGCCTGAAGCTTTCTTT.

As to this clone: At one end, the junction sequence differs from germline, possibly due to a read error. V is TRBV7-7 and J is TRBJ2-5, with 9 bases fitting TRBD1. The CDR3 extends over 15 amino acids. Germline CDR1 SSHAT, CDR2 FNYEAQ (reference sequence). CDR3 in DNA: TGTGCTAGCAGCTTAGTCCCGGGACAGGGAGAGACCCAGTACTTC. Translation gives CASSLVPGQGETQYF.

V and J are TRBV28 and TRBJ1-1; TRBD1 aligns across 9 bases. Germline lookup yields CDR1 MDHEN and CDR2 SYDVKM. Trimming at V came to 6 bases and at J to 3 bases, leaving 11 bases not matched to a gene. This CDR3 has 16 residues. CDR3 loop: CASSSGQGTFYTEAFF. The CDR3 DNA reads TGTGCCAGCAGCTCTGGACAGGGGACCTTCTACACTGAAGCTTTCTTT. The full variable domain, with the rest looked up from reference TRBV28 and TRBJ1-1, is DVKVTQSSRYLVKRTGEKVFLECVQDMDHENMFWYRQDPGLGLRLIYFSYDVKMKEKGDIPEGYSVSREKKERFSLILESASTNQTSMYLCASSSGQGTFYTEAFFGQGTRLTVV.

In its sample, this clone was seen once. The CDR3 coding sequence is TGTGCCAGCAGCCCCTGGACAGGGGGCGCGACCGGGGAGCTGTTTTTT. It encodes CASSPWTGGATGELFF. The chain carries TRBV9 and TRBJ2-2; TRBD1 aligns across 11 bases. Trimming cost V 4 bases and J 5 bases; bases outside gene matches: 7. The CDR3 loop spans 16 amino acids. Germline CDR1 is SGDLS and CDR2 is YYNGEE.

This clone has a single count. The rearrangement joins TRBV5-1 to TRBJ2-1, with 12 bases matching TRBD2. J lost 1 base, V lost 1 base, and 9 bases had no gene match. CDR1 is SGHRS and CDR2 is YFSETQ in the germline V gene. The CDR3 extends over 19 amino acids. CDR3 nucleotide sequence: TGCGCCAGCAGCTTGAGGAGGGGCGGACTAGCGGGGTCCTACAATGAGCAGTTCTTC. Translation: CASSLRRGGLAGSYNEQFF.

The V and J genes are TRBV5-1 and TRBJ2-7, with TRBD1 identical over 7 bases. The CDR3 contains 14 residues. Germline V CDR1 and CDR2: SGHRS, YFSETQ. Trimming cost V 4 bases and J 2 bases; bases outside gene matches: 6. CDR3 nucleotide sequence: TGCGCCAGCAGCCTTGACAGGGACACCTACGAGCAGTACTTC. Protein sequence: CASSLDRDTYEQYF.

This clone was found once. The chain uses TRBV5-1 and TRBJ2-1; 14 bases are a match to TRBD2. V lost 4 bases, J lost 8 bases, and 8 bases stayed unmatched. CDR1 and CDR2 (germline): SGHRS, YFSETQ. CDR3 size: 16 residues. The CDR3 reads CASSERLAGGIDEQFF. In nucleotides, the CDR3 is TGCGCCAGCAGCGAGAGACTAGCGGGAGGGATCGATGAGCAGTTCTTC.

The V call is TRBV2, the J call TRBJ2-5; 9 bases are a match to TRBD1. V gave up 10 bases and J gave up 1 base; unmatched junction bases: 10. The germline gives CDR1 SNHLY, CDR2 FYNNEI. The CDR3 contains 15 residues. CDR3 coding DNA: TGTGCCACTATAACCGGGACAGGGTCCCAAGAGACCCAGTACTTC. Encoded protein: CATITGTGSQETQYF.

Here the CDR3 reads CATSRRDTSTDTQYF. CDR3 nucleotide sequence: TGTGCCACCAGCAGACGGGACACTAGCACAGATACGCAGTATTTT. This chain uses TRBV15 with TRBJ2-3, with D maybe TRBD1 (6 bases). V dropped 2 bases and J dropped 0 bases, with 9 bases sitting between them. Germline CDR1 LNHNV, CDR2 YYDKDF (reference sequence). The CDR3 has 15 residues.

A single count supports this clone. CDR3 coding DNA: TGTGCCAGCTCACCACCTACGGACAGGGGGAATCAGCCCCAGCATTTT. It encodes CASSPPTDRGNQPQHF. The chain recombines TRBV18 with TRBJ1-5, with 10 bases aligning to TRBD1. V was clipped by 0 bases and J by 4 bases; unmatched bases: 3. Looked up from germline, CDR1 is KGHSH and CDR2 is LQKENI. This CDR3 has 16 residues.

This chain uses TRBV9 with TRBJ1-5; TRBD1 aligns across 8 bases. V trimming: 4 bases; J trimming: 5 bases; junction bases outside the gene matches: 2. The germline V gene has CDR1 SGDLS and CDR2 YYNGEE. CDR3 length: 13 residues. CDR3 DNA sequence: TGTGCCAGCAGCTTACAGGGGGATCAGCCCCAGCATTTT. It yields the protein CASSLQGDQPQHF.

This clone showed up just once. The chain couples TRBV2 to TRBJ2-7; TRBD1 matches 11 bases. Unmatched junction bases numbered 4, after V lost 6 bases and J lost 0 bases. This CDR3 spans 15 amino acids. Looked up from germline, CDR1 is SNHLY and CDR2 is FYNNEI. CDR3 loop: CASRAGTGGSYEQYF. CDR3 in DNA: TGTGCCAGCAGGGCCGGGACAGGGGGCTCCTACGAGCAGTACTTC.

The chain recombines TRBV5-5 with TRBJ2-5, with TRBD2 identical over 9 bases. Unmatched junction bases numbered 4, after V lost 2 bases and J lost 5 bases. The CDR3 runs to 14 residues. The germline CDR1 and CDR2 sequences are SGHKS and YYEKEE (reference sequence). CDR3 nucleotides: TGTGCCAGCAGCTTTTTAGCGGGAGTGGAGACCCAGTACTTC. Its translation is CASSFLAGVETQYF.

V and J are TRBV4-2 and TRBJ2-1, with D perhaps TRBD2 (5 bases). V lost 0 bases, J lost 0 bases, and 9 bases lay in between. Germline V lookup: CDR1 LGHNA, CDR2 YNFKEQ. The CDR3 consists of 16 residues. Here the CDR3 reads CASSQDDRDSYNEQFF. CDR3 coding DNA: TGTGCCAGCAGCCAAGATGACCGGGACTCCTACAATGAGCAGTTCTTC.

This rearrangement joins TRBV6-5 to TRBJ2-5, with TRBD2 identical over 11 bases. Germline-derived CDR1 and CDR2 are MNHEY and SVGAGI. The CDR3 contains 14 residues. V shed 5 bases and J 5 bases; nucleotides not matched to a gene: 4. This CDR3 is CASSLAGGWETQYF. The DNA for the CDR3 is TGTGCCAGCAGTCTAGCGGGAGGCTGGGAGACCCAGTACTTC.

The chain recombines TRBV10-1 with TRBJ2-3; 9 bases agree with TRBD2. V lost 0 bases to trimming and J lost 0 bases; unmatched junction nucleotides: 10. The CDR3 extends over 19 amino acids. Per germline, CDR1 WNHNN and CDR2 SYGVQD (reference sequence). The CDR3 reads CASSESLLLAGPSTDTQYF. CDR3 DNA sequence: TGCGCCAGCAGTGAGTCGCTGCTGCTAGCGGGACCTAGCACAGATACGCAGTATTTT.

The V and J genes are TRBV13 and TRBJ2-3, with a weak D call TRBD2 (6 bases). Germline V gene data show CDR1 as PRHDT and CDR2 as FYEKMQ (reference sequence). V was trimmed by 5 bases and J by 6 bases, leaving 15 bases between them. The CDR3 consists of 14 residues. CDR3 DNA sequence: TGTGCCAGCAGCGGCGGGGCTCCTGGCGATACGCAGTATTTT. It yields the protein CASSGGAPGDTQYF.

The chain employs TRBV5-1 and TRBJ2-7, with 10 bases aligning to TRBD2. CDR1 SGHRS and CDR2 YFSETQ come from the germline V gene. The CDR3 consists of 15 residues. Losses at the gene ends were 5 bases for V and 4 bases for J; bases not matched to a gene: 9. The CDR3 DNA follows: TGCGCCAGCAGTCGGAGCGGGAGGGACAATTACGAGCAGTACTTC. It specifies CASSRSGRDNYEQYF.

This clone was observed once. This chain uses TRBV7-2 with TRBJ2-1, with 15 bases aligning to TRBD2. The CDR3 contains 13 residues. V trimming: 4 bases; J trimming: 13 bases; junction bases outside the gene matches: 2. The germline CDR1 and CDR2 sequences are SGHTA and FQGNSA. CDR3 amino acids: CASSSGLAGGQFF. The CDR3, as DNA: TGTGCCAGCAGCTCGGGACTAGCGGGAGGACAGTTCTTC.

V gene TRBV21-1 combines with J gene TRBJ2-7; TRBD1 is the table's D call and was not checked against the DNA. TRBV21-1 is termed a pseudogene. The CDR3 runs 12 residues. The CDR3 spells CASPVASDEQYF. The CDR3 nucleotides are TGTGCCAGTCCCGTGGCCTCAGACGAGCAGTACTTC.

This sequence joins TRBV7-2 and TRBJ1-4, with a tentative D call TRBD1 (6 bases). The germline V and J ends were trimmed by 2 bases and 7 bases, with 11 bases remaining between them. Germline V lookup: CDR1 SGHTA, CDR2 FQGNSA. The CDR3 has 14 amino acids. CDR3 coding DNA: TGTGCCAGCAGCTTAATAGCAGGGGTTGAAAAACTGTTTTTT. It specifies CASSLIAGVEKLFF.

The rearrangement uses TRBV6-5 and TRBJ1-4; 8 nucleotides match TRBD1. Germline V gene data show CDR1 as MNHEY and CDR2 as SVGAGI. The J segment lost 8 bases and the V segment lost 8 bases, leaving 10 bases of the junction unmatched. CDR3 length: 14 amino acids. The CDR3 spells CASQRGGTGEKLFF. The CDR3 nucleotides read TGTGCCAGCCAAAGAGGGGGGACAGGCGAAAAACTGTTTTTT.

This rearrangement joins TRBV7-2 to TRBJ2-7; tentatively, D is TRBD1 (6 bases). Germline V gene sequence: CDR1 SGHTA, CDR2 FQGNSA. CDR3 length equals 14 residues. V gave up 1 base and J gave up 4 bases, with 11 bases separating them. The CDR3 region is CASSLGQALYEQYF. The CDR3 bases are TGTGCCAGCAGCTTAGGACAGGCGCTATACGAGCAGTACTTC.

This clone was detected only a few times. The gene calls are TRBV5-4 and TRBJ2-3; maybe TRBD1 (6 bases). The V gene's germline CDR1 is SGHNT and CDR2 YYREEE (reference sequence). The CDR3 is 15 residues long. V lost 4 bases and J lost 4, with 16 bases in between. The CDR3 DNA sequence: TGTGCCAGCAGCAACCGGGACAAGGGGGCAGATACGCAGTATTTT. Protein product: CASSNRDKGADTQYF.

This clone was observed a handful of times. This sequence joins TRBV11-2 and TRBJ2-3, with 7 bases identical to TRBD1. Germline V gene lookup returns CDR1 SGHAT and CDR2 FQNNGV. The CDR3 is 14 residues long. J was trimmed by 0 bases and V by 7 bases; bases with no gene match: 4. CDR3 protein: CASNPGQSTDTQYF. DNA of the CDR3: TGTGCCAGCAACCCGGGACAGAGCACAGATACGCAGTATTTT.

The J gene is TRBJ1-2, the V gene TRBV19; TRBD1 matches 11 bases. Germline CDR1 and CDR2: LNHDA and SQIVND (reference sequence). The CDR3 runs 15 residues. V trimming: 4 bases; J trimming: 7 bases; junction bases outside the gene matches: 8. CDR3 in DNA: TGTGCCAGTAGTAGCCCTTGGACAGGGGGCCTTGGCTACACCTTC. Translation gives CASSSPWTGGLGYTF. Variable domain in full (rest from reference TRBV19 and TRBJ1-2): DGGITQSPKYLFRKEGQNVTLSCEQNLNHDAMYWYRQDPGQGLRLIYYSQIVNDFQKGDIAEGYSVSREKKESFPLTVTSAQKNPTAFYLCASSSPWTGGLGYTFGSGTRLTVV.

The rearrangement joins TRBV4-2 to TRBJ2-7, with TRBD2 matching 12 bases. The CDR3 loop spans 17 amino acids. The V gene's germline CDR1 is LGHNA and CDR2 YNFKEQ. After removal of 1 base from V and 5 bases from J, the junction contained 9 bases not matched to a gene. The CDR3, as DNA: TGTGCCAGCAGCCAAGGGGTCCGACTAGCGGGAGACCACGAGCAGTACTTC. Translation gives CASSQGVRLAGDHEQYF.

This chain links TRBV19 with TRBJ2-1, with 7 nucleotides matching TRBD2. J gave up 0 bases and V 5 bases, and 22 bases lay outside the gene matches. Germline CDR1 is LNHDA and CDR2 is SQIVND (reference sequence). CDR3 length: 21 amino acids. CDR3 protein: CASSAKGRGGGSLSSYNEQFF. In DNA, the CDR3 is TGTGCCAGTAGTGCTAAGGGGAGGGGAGGTGGTTCTTTGAGCTCCTACAATGAGCAGTTCTTC.